The 22 T cell receptor beta chains below all came from one sample that was sequenced in a study of identical twins. In TCRdb, the 5' RACE reads were re-called with MiXCR into one record per CDR3 protein. The table records 350,000 to 450,000 distinct CDR3 sequences, about 18% of them present only once. The sample comprised naive T cells sorted from blood. The receptors stem from a man aged 45-65 years in good health.

Note on this clonotype: Possible read error: a much larger clone is one base away. The chain couples TRBV16 to TRBJ1-1; TRBD1 might be the D (5 bases). Per germline, CDR1 KGHSY and CDR2 FQNENV. CDR3 length: 14 residues. Trimming cost V 0 bases and J 6 bases, with 11 bases left between them. The CDR3 sequence is CASSQSGRDSEAFF. For the CDR3, the DNA is TGTGCCAGCAGCCAATCAGGCAGGGACTCTGAAGCTTTCTTT.

This sequence joins TRBV20-1 and TRBJ2-1; a weak D match, TRBD1 (6 bases). Trimming cost V 0 bases and J 4 bases, with 16 bases left between them. The CDR3 length is 16 residues. Germline-derived CDR1 and CDR2 are DFQATT and SNEGSKA (reference sequence). The CDR3 nucleotides are TGCAGTGCTAGAGATTTCAGGACAGCGATTTACAATGAGCAGTTCTTC. Translating it yields CSARDFRTAIYNEQFF.

This clonotype was detected a few times. The J gene is TRBJ1-6, the V gene TRBV5-1; 7 bases are shared with TRBD1. The CDR3 consists of 14 residues. Germline V gives CDR1 SGHRS, CDR2 YFSETQ. Germline trimming cut 7 bases from V and 5 bases from J; bases unmatched to any gene: 6. This CDR3 is CASGQGVDNSPLHF. The CDR3 bases are TGCGCCAGCGGTCAGGGGGTAGATAATTCACCCCTCCACTTT.

The genes are TRBV4-3 and TRBJ1-3; 8 bases line up with TRBD1. Germline CDR1 reads LGHNA; CDR2 reads YSLEER. The CDR3 covers 15 residues. After removal of 2 bases from V and 2 bases from J, the junction contained 2 bases not matched to a gene. The CDR3 DNA reads TGCGCCAGCAGCCAACAACAGGGGGCTGGAAACACCATATATTTT. It codes for CASSQQQGAGNTIYF.

This clonotype was detected many times. J is TRBJ2-1 and V is TRBV5-1; tentative D call: TRBD1 (6 bases). From germline, CDR1 is SGHRS and CDR2 YFSETQ. The germline V and J ends were trimmed by 4 bases and 12 bases, with 14 bases remaining between them. There are 12 residues in the CDR3. In nucleotides, the CDR3 is TGCGCCAGCAGCGCCACAGGGTTTGGGCAGTTCTTC. Protein product: CASSATGFGQFF.

V is TRBV20-1 and J is TRBJ2-3; a weak D match, TRBD2 (6 bases). CDR1 DFQATT and CDR2 SNEGSKA come from the germline V gene (reference sequence). Trimming removed 0 bases from V and 1 base from J, with 8 bases in between. This CDR3 contains 14 residues. The CDR3 loop is CSARDIAGTDTQYF. In nucleotides, the CDR3 is TGCAGTGCTAGAGATATAGCGGGCACAGATACGCAGTATTTT.

A single count supports this clonotype. The chain recombines TRBV4-2 with TRBJ2-2; 9 positions agree with TRBD2. Germline V gene lookup returns CDR1 LGHNA and CDR2 YNFKEQ. Trimming at V came to 3 bases and at J to 6 bases, leaving 8 bases not matched to a gene. The CDR3 contains 16 residues. The CDR3 DNA reads TGTGCCAGCAGCCAGGACTGGCGGGGGGGCCCCGGGGAGCTGTTTTTT. Protein product: CASSQDWRGGPGELFF.

In its sample, this clonotype was seen a few times. The CDR3 spells CASGASGGDEQYF. For the CDR3, the DNA is TGTGCCAGCGGGGCTAGCGGTGGGGACGAGCAGTACTTC. J is TRBJ2-7 and V is TRBV3-1, with 7 bases lining up with TRBD2. The CDR3 spans 13 residues. V lost 8 bases to trimming and J lost 5 bases; unmatched junction nucleotides: 9. In germline, CDR1 is LGHDT, CDR2 YNNKEL (reference sequence).

This clonotype showed up many times. J is TRBJ2-5 and V is TRBV4-2; TRBD1 matches at 8 bases. V shed 0 bases and J 5 bases; nucleotides not matched to a gene: 8. The CDR3 length is 16 residues. Per the germline V gene, CDR1 is LGHNA and CDR2 is YNFKEQ. Here the CDR3 reads CASSQDGGQGGETQYF. CDR3 nucleotides: TGTGCCAGCAGCCAAGATGGAGGACAGGGTGGGGAGACCCAGTACTTC.

This clonotype was recorded at least ten times. This chain uses TRBV28 with TRBJ2-1; 9 bases agree with TRBD2. Per the germline V gene, CDR1 is MDHEN and CDR2 is SYDVKM. After removal of 3 bases from V and 9 bases from J, the junction contained 6 bases not matched to a gene. CDR3 size: 14 residues. The CDR3 loop reads CASSLPSGDGEQFF. The CDR3 bases are TGTGCCAGCAGTTTGCCTAGCGGGGACGGTGAGCAGTTCTTC.

The chain combines TRBV27 with TRBJ2-5, with no clear D. Deletions cut 5 bases from V and 0 bases from J, with 7 bases between. The CDR3 loop spans 13 amino acids. Germline CDR1 is MNHEY and CDR2 is SMNVEV (reference sequence). The CDR3 DNA sequence: TGTGCCAGCAGTCCATCGTACCAAGAGACCCAGTACTTC. Its protein is CASSPSYQETQYF.

This clonotype was counted at least ten times. The chain couples TRBV7-9 to TRBJ2-2; D not resolved. V was trimmed by 5 bases and J by 5 bases, leaving 12 bases between them. Looked up from germline, CDR1 is SEHNR and CDR2 is FQNEAQ (reference sequence). The CDR3 is 14 residues long. CDR3 bases: TGTGCCAGCAGCCTTACCCGCGCGACCGGGGAGCTGTTTTTT. Translation: CASSLTRATGELFF.

This clonotype was picked up a small number of times. This chain links TRBV6-1 with TRBJ2-7, with 9 bases aligning to TRBD1. The CDR3 is 15 amino acids. The V segment lost 6 bases and the J segment 5 bases; nucleotides outside the gene matches: 11. Looked up from germline, CDR1 is MNHNS and CDR2 is SASEGT. CDR3 amino acids: CASRRTTGGIDEQYF. The CDR3 DNA follows: TGTGCCAGCAGACGTACTACAGGGGGCATAGACGAGCAGTACTTC.

This clonotype was seen a few times. The rearrangement joins TRBV24-1 to TRBJ2-1, with TRBD2 matching over 12 bases. The V and J ends lost 10 bases and 4 bases, in that order; junction bases with no gene match: 13. The CDR3 extends over 17 amino acids. From germline, CDR1 is KGHDR and CDR2 SFDVKD. This CDR3 reads CATGGFGLAGTYNEQFF. In DNA, the CDR3 is TGTGCCACAGGGGGTTTTGGACTAGCGGGGACTTACAATGAGCAGTTCTTC.

This clonotype appeared many times. The V and J genes are TRBV20-1 and TRBJ2-5; 8 positions agree with TRBD1. The CDR3 extends over 14 amino acids. J lost 2 bases, V lost 6 bases, and 8 bases had no gene match. Germline V CDR1 and CDR2: DFQATT, SNEGSKA (reference sequence). CDR3 loop: CSANKGQAQETQYF. In nucleotides, the CDR3 is TGCAGTGCAAACAAGGGACAGGCGCAAGAGACCCAGTACTTC.

This clonotype was counted at least ten times. This sequence joins TRBV29-1 and TRBJ2-2; D may be TRBD1 (6 bases). Germline V CDR1 and CDR2: SQVTM, ANQGSEA. The CDR3 totals 15 residues. With 6 bases removed from V and 1 base from J, the gap between germline ends came to 15 bases. CDR3 DNA sequence: TGCAGCGTCCAGCCCGGGACACAGAACACCGGGGAGCTGTTTTTT. The encoded protein is CSVQPGTQNTGELFF.

This clonotype was found a few times. The V call is TRBV7-9, the J call TRBJ2-1; D is uncertain. CDR3 length equals 14 residues. Trimming cost V 3 bases and J 9 bases, with 15 bases left between them. CDR1 is SEHNR and CDR2 is FQNEAQ in the germline V gene (reference sequence). DNA of the CDR3: TGTGCCAGCAGCTTTCTGTATGAATCGGGTGAGCAGTTCTTC. Its translation is CASSFLYESGEQFF.

The V gene is TRBV27, the J gene TRBJ2-3, with TRBD2 identical over 7 bases. The germline V gene encodes CDR1 MNHEY and CDR2 SMNVEV (reference sequence). The V gene end was trimmed by 8 bases and the J gene end by 2 bases; junction bases not matched to a gene: 10. CDR3 length: 15 amino acids. The CDR3 DNA sequence: TGTGCCAGCGGGTCGGCGGGAGTGGTCACAGATACGCAGTATTTT. It yields the protein CASGSAGVVTDTQYF.

There are a few counts of this clonotype. The gene calls are TRBV10-1 and TRBJ2-2; D is uncertain. The CDR3 has 14 residues. CDR1 is WNHNN and CDR2 is SYGVQD in the germline V gene (reference sequence). Between the trimmed V and J ends, which lost 4 bases and 4 bases, there was a span of 10 bases. The CDR3 protein is CASSVTPGTGELFF. The CDR3 DNA reads TGCGCCAGCAGTGTTACGCCGGGCACCGGGGAGCTGTTTTTT.

This clonotype was recorded at least ten times. The V gene is TRBV27, the J gene TRBJ2-7; TRBD1 aligns across 8 bases. The CDR3 is 15 amino acids. Germline V lookup: CDR1 MNHEY, CDR2 SMNVEV (reference sequence). V gave up 4 bases and J gave up 2 bases; unmatched junction bases: 7. Here the CDR3 DNA reads TGTGCCAGCAGTTACGGACAGGGAAGGACCTACGAGCAGTACTTC. Translation gives CASSYGQGRTYEQYF.

This clonotype was seen repeatedly, ten times or more. The chain couples TRBV4-2 to TRBJ2-3; D not certain. Trimming took 0 bases from V and 3 from J, leaving 4 bases between them. CDR1 is LGHNA and CDR2 is YNFKEQ in the germline V gene. The CDR3 is 13 residues long. CDR3 residues: CASSQERTDTQYF. The CDR3 region has the DNA TGTGCCAGCAGCCAAGAGAGGACAGATACGCAGTATTTT.

As regards this clonotype: This sequence may be a read error, since a much larger clone differs from it by one base. V gene TRBV5-6 combines with J gene TRBJ2-5, with 9 bases that match TRBD2. There are 16 residues in the CDR3. Losses at the gene ends were 5 bases for V and 5 bases for J; bases not matched to a gene: 13. CDR1 SGHDT and CDR2 YYEEEE come from the germline V gene. The CDR3 DNA follows: TGTGCCAGCAGTTATATAGCGGGGGAGCCTCGGGAGACCCAGTACTTC. Amino acids: CASSYIAGEPRETQYF. The full variable domain, its missing parts supplied by reference TRBV5-6 and TRBJ2-5, is DAGVTQSPTHLIKTRGQQVTLRCSPKSGHDTVSWYQQALGQGPQFIFQYYEEEERQRGNFPDRFSGHQFPNYSSELNVNALLLGDSALYLCASSYIAGEPRETQYFGPGTRLLVL.